The rows below give T cell receptor beta chains drawn from one sample of a study of monozygotic twins with inflammatory bowel disease. TCRdb re-analyzed the 5' RACE reads; it lists each CDR3 protein once, without DNA. The sample yields roughly 170,000 distinct CDR3 sequences, of which the top ten take up 6.5% to 9%. Sample: blood. These receptors all come from a human donor with ulcerative colitis or Crohn's disease, or a healthy co-twin of an affected twin (not recorded which). Both conserved end residues are part of each CDR3. Rows give clone size only sometimes, using once, few, many, or a class for an expanded clone.

>medium-sized|TRBV5-1|TRBJ1-1
CASSFGKVNTEAFF
>-|TRBV7-6|TRBJ2-2
CASSQVSIGIAGELFF
>-|TRBV20-1|TRBJ1-5
CSASGGSQPQHF
>-|TRBV20-1|TRBJ2-2
CSASTLRDNTGELFF
>-|TRBV10-3|TRBJ2-5
CAISSLGETQYF
>-|TRBV7-9|TRBJ1-4
CASSFYRNEKLFF
>-|TRBV5-1|TRBJ1-2
CASSEKIGNYGYTF
>-|TRBV7-8|TRBJ1-1
CASSPARGKWMNTEAFF
>-|TRBV2|TRBJ2-2
CASSTDTGELFF
>-|TRBV20-1|TRBJ1-6
CSARPTGTKNSPLHF
>-|TRBV20-1|TRBJ2-7
CSARVGGPPYEQYF
>-|TRBV24-1|TRBJ2-7
CATSDPPGHEQYF
>-|TRBV7-9|TRBJ1-2
CASSYPQVGFHYGYTF
>-|TRBV28|TRBJ2-7
CASSPLRGLSSYEQYF